This T cell receptor beta chain was sequenced in a study of vaccination effects on CD4 cells after COVID-19 (dated by TCRdb to the early 2020s). For the wider study: Two doses of either the BNT162b2 or the mRNA-1273 mRNA SARS-CoV-2 vaccine were administered to participants. In both COVID-19 convalescent patients and infection-naive vaccine recipients, the study compared SARS-CoV-2 spike-specific CD4+ TCR repertoires from before mRNA vaccination with those from after it. Altogether, some ten COVID-19 convalescent patients and several SARS-CoV-2-naive healthy vaccine recipients made up the full study. In the study, cultures from other donors were sequenced using the Oncomine TCR Beta short-read assay on an Illumina iSeq 100. Broader findings and caveats from the paper: Both infection-induced and vaccine-induced clones contracted markedly at late post-vaccination timepoints, which is consistent with waning T cell responses. Among healthy vaccine recipients, nearly all vaccine-induced clones were SARS-CoV-2 mono-reactive, and just 1 of 255 was cross-reactive with common cold coronaviruses. Limitations of the study were the small number of convalescent patients and the absence of early post-infection timepoints.

In the ViraFEST assay, PBMC were stimulated with viral peptide pools, and antigen-specific CD4+ T cell clonotypes were then identified by expansion using TCR sequencing. After around ten days of culture, CD4+ T cells were isolated with the EasySep CD4+ T cell isolation kit. The absence of prior SARS-CoV-2 infection in healthy vaccine recipients was confirmed by negative nucleocapsid antibodies before and after vaccination. Roughly 2.1 million PBMC per well were cultured in IMDM with about 5% human AB serum, 8 to 10 IU/ml IL-2 and gentamicin, plus 10 ug/ml peptides. Half of the culture medium was replaced with fresh IL-2-containing medium on days 3 and 7. Unless otherwise noted, each peptide stimulation condition was cultured in triplicate wells. PBMC were separated from whole blood using Ficoll-Paque Plus gradient centrifugation and were then either cryopreserved at -140C or used fresh. The overlapping peptide pools covered the spike proteins of SARS-CoV-2 and of the common cold coronaviruses HCoV-NL63, HCoV-OC43 and HCoV-229E. The QIAamp micro DNA kit was used to extract genomic DNA from the cultured CD4+ T cells.

To prepare the library, the immunoSEQ multiplex PCR assay was applied. TCR beta CDR3 sequencing was performed on DNA from the cultured, isolated CD4+ T cells. The published analysis was carried out like this. Non-productive TCR sequences were discarded, and reads were trimmed to the CDR3 region, with only CDR3s of 7 or more amino acids retained. Antigen-specific clonotypes were identified using the MANAFEST web app by comparison of expansion in peptide wells against reference cultures. To count as positive, a clone had to show expansion at FDR<0.05 compared with the reference and with all other wells, an odds ratio above 5, and a frequency above 0.1% in two replicate wells. Clonotypes significantly expanded in SARS-CoV-2 spike wells and in at least one common cold coronavirus spike condition were defined as cross-reactive. CDR3 similarity was assessed by Levenshtein distance using the stringdist R package, and unrooted trees were constructed with ape in R 3.6.1. TCRdb limited this immuneACCESS table to in-frame rearrangements with V and J called. A share of clones is missing; checked studies link under half to unresolved V genes, and the rest is unexplained. V, J and clone size reflect that table, while D and trimming were determined from the DNA. Within this sample are roughly 76,000 clones, with around 70% of them counted one time only. The top ten hold approximately 1.9% of the sample.

This clone was observed a handful of times. Its antigen specificity is not known. Per-nucleotide qualities are absent, and no much larger clonotype sits a single base away. Trimming accounts for 1 base at V and 5 bases at J, while the number of junction bases matched to no gene is 3. The CDR1 and CDR2 encoded by the germline V gene are SGHTA and FQGNSA. From its cysteine to its phenylalanine, the CDR3 spans 15 amino acids. This entry keeps only the CDR3 DNA: 45 bases, framed from base 1. This clonotype was obtained from a human donor who received a COVID-19 vaccine. The material was CD4+ T cells from PBMCs cultured with HCoV-229E spike peptides, obtained before COVID-19 vaccination. In the paper's terms, the cell subset or site label means: HCoV-229E spike overlapping peptide pool stimulation. The sequence is built from TRBV7-2 and TRBJ1-3; 9 junctional bases match TRBD1. The DNA sequence is given as TGTGCCAGCAGCTTAGAGGACAGGGGTAGAAACACCATATATTTT. This translates into CASSLEDRGRNTIYF.